A single sample is the source of the 21 T cell receptor beta chains below, sequenced in a study of monozygotic twins with inflammatory bowel disease. No DNA is given; TCRdb re-called the 5' RACE reads and lists each CDR3 protein once. With fewer than 450,000 distinct CDR3 sequences in the sample, the ten largest clones hold 2.5% to 3%. Sequenced: blood. The receptors derive from a human donor with ulcerative colitis or Crohn's disease, or a healthy co-twin of an affected twin (not recorded which).

The rearrangement uses TRBV12-3 or TRBV12-4 and TRBJ2-2; TCRdb's D call, TRBD1, is unchecked because there is no DNA. The CDR3 covers 16 residues. The chain's CDR3 is CASRLRPGGGTGELFF.

This rearrangement joins TRBV29-1 to TRBJ2-3; the TCRdb call, TRBD1, lacks DNA for checking. The CDR3 consists of 15 residues. Germline V CDR1 and CDR2: SQVTM, ANQGSEA. CDR3 protein: CSVEPVGAITDTQYF.

V and J are TRBV7-2 and TRBJ1-4. Germline V gene data show CDR1 as SGHTA and CDR2 as FQGNSA. The CDR3 is made up of 13 amino acids. The CDR3 loop is CASSLNVDEKLFF.

The genes are TRBV20-1 and TRBJ2-2; TCRdb returns TRBD2, unconfirmable since there is no DNA. The germline V gene has CDR1 DFQATT and CDR2 SNEGSKA (reference sequence). The CDR3 length is 15 residues. CDR3 amino acids: CSAIRGGINTGELFF.

This chain joins TRBV6-1 and TRBJ1-5. The length of the CDR3 is 14 residues. The germline V gene encodes CDR1 MNHNS and CDR2 SASEGT. This CDR3 is CASSATDSNQPQHF.

This chain links TRBV19 with TRBJ1-2. This CDR3 spans 13 amino acids. From germline, CDR1 is LNHDA and CDR2 SQIVND (reference sequence). The CDR3 loop is CASKDGFNYGYTF.

This sequence joins TRBV7-9 and TRBJ2-3. The CDR3 runs 14 residues. The V gene's germline CDR1 is SEHNR and CDR2 FQNEAQ (reference sequence). CDR3 sequence: CASSFDRSVDTQYF.

The CDR3 protein is CSARDTRALSYEQYF. The chain employs TRBV20-1 and TRBJ2-7; with no DNA, the TCRdb D assignment of TRBD2 cannot be verified. Germline V gene sequence: CDR1 DFQATT, CDR2 SNEGSKA (reference sequence). This CDR3 has 15 residues.

The chain carries TRBV7-2 and TRBJ1-5; TCRdb outputs TRBD1, but without DNA this stays unchecked. This CDR3 contains 15 residues. Germline assignment: CDR1 SGHTA and CDR2 FQGNSA. CDR3 region: CASSLAQGGNQPQHF. The full variable domain, its missing parts supplied by reference TRBV7-2 and TRBJ1-5, is GAGVSQSPSNKVTEKGKDVELRCDPISGHTALYWYRQSLGQGLEFLIYFQGNSAPDKSGLPSDRFSAERTGGSVSTLTIQRTQQEDSAVYLCASSLAQGGNQPQHFGDGTRLSIL.

V is TRBV5-5 and J is TRBJ1-3; TCRdb picks TRBD1, but there is no DNA to check that call. This CDR3 region has 15 residues. The germline V gene encodes CDR1 SGHKS and CDR2 YYEKEE (reference sequence). CDR3 residues: CASSWTTGSGNTIYF.

V and J are TRBV5-1 and TRBJ2-1; no DNA is available, so the TRBD1 call from TCRdb remains unchecked. Germline CDR1 reads SGHRS; CDR2 reads YFSETQ. This CDR3 is built from 15 residues. CDR3 region: CASSLGDRGRDEQFF.

The V and J genes are TRBV5-6 and TRBJ2-1; the D call of TRBD2 rests on TCRdb alone, since no DNA is present to check it. Germline-derived CDR1 and CDR2 are SGHDT and YYEEEE. This CDR3 comprises 16 residues. CDR3: CASSLDRGGQFDEQFF.

The V call is TRBV6-1, the J call TRBJ1-6. The germline V gene has CDR1 MNHNS and CDR2 SASEGT. This CDR3 region has 17 residues. The CDR3 reads CASTDRTVSSYNSPLHF.

The chain recombines TRBV20-1 with TRBJ2-7. The V gene's germline CDR1 is DFQATT and CDR2 SNEGSKA (reference sequence). This CDR3 contains 15 residues. The CDR3 reads CSASRFPESSYEQYF.

This chain joins TRBV24-1 and TRBJ2-7; the TCRdb call, TRBD2, lacks DNA for checking. Germline loops: CDR1 KGHDR, CDR2 SFDVKD. The CDR3 loop spans 15 amino acids. This CDR3 is CATSSHVSPSYEQYF.

The J gene is TRBJ2-7, the V gene TRBV5-6; TCRdb outputs TRBD1, but without DNA this stays unchecked. Germline CDR1 and CDR2: SGHDT and YYEEEE. The CDR3 is made up of 14 amino acids. The CDR3: CASSFDRGRNEQYF.

V and J are TRBV20-1 and TRBJ2-7. Germline CDR1 is DFQATT and CDR2 is SNEGSKA (reference sequence). This CDR3 has 14 amino acids. CDR3 loop: CSAMAGTLPYEQYF.

The chain couples TRBV6-5 to TRBJ1-5; TCRdb's D call of TRBD1 is untestable without DNA. Germline CDR1 and CDR2: MNHEY and SVGAGI. The CDR3 length is 14 residues. CDR3 in amino acids: CASRYIGTDGPQHF.

The genes are TRBV7-2 and TRBJ2-7; TCRdb proposes TRBD1, but this gene call is untestable without DNA. The germline V gene has CDR1 SGHTA and CDR2 FQGNSA. The CDR3 contains 14 residues. This chain's CDR3 is CASSLVQGRGTEDF.

The rearrangement joins TRBV13 to TRBJ1-2. The CDR3 spans 13 residues. CDR1 is PRHDT and CDR2 is FYEKMQ in the germline V gene (reference sequence). CDR3 protein: CASSFQTVYGYTF.

The chain joins TRBV2 to TRBJ2-5; TCRdb calls TRBD1, which cannot be checked without DNA. The CDR3 has 15 amino acids. Germline CDR1 SNHLY, CDR2 FYNNEI. The CDR3 region is CASSDLGGIEETQYF.